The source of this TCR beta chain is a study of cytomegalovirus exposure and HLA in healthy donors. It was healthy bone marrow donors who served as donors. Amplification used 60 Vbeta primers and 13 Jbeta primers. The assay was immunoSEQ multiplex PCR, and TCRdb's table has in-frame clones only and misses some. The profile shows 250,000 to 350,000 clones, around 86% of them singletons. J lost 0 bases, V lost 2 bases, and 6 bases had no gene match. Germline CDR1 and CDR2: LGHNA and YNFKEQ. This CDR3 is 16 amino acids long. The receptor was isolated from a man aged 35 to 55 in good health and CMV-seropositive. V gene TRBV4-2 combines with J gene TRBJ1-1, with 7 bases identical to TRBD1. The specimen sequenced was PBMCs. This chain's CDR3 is CASSQIQGRMNTEAFF. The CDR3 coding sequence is TGTGCCAGCAGCCAAATACAGGGGAGGATGAACACTGAAGCTTTCTTT.